These 21 T cell receptor beta chains originate from one sample sequenced in a study of shared T cell receptors in the human thymus. TCRdb's table, derived via immunoSEQ multiplex PCR, lists solely in-frame clones and lacks some. Here the sample spans about 660,000 clones, approximately 89% being singletons. These data were also filed under a second study, of human thymus T cells.

Specimen: thymocytes. These receptors were obtained from a boy under two years old with a congenital heart defect.

This chain links TRBV7-9 with TRBJ1-3, with a weak D call TRBD1 (6 bases). V was cut by 3 bases and J by 0 bases, with 21 bases left in between. Germline values: CDR1 SEHNR, CDR2 FQNEAQ (reference sequence). The CDR3 spans 19 residues. In DNA, the CDR3 is TGTGCCAGCAGCTTCAACAGAACAGGGCCTACCTTCTCTGGAAACACCATATATTTT. It codes for CASSFNRTGPTFSGNTIYF.

V gene TRBV5-1 combines with J gene TRBJ2-7; D is uncertain. The CDR3 contains 14 residues. The germline V gene has CDR1 SGHRS and CDR2 YFSETQ. V gave up 3 bases and J gave up 2 bases, with 12 bases separating them. CDR3 sequence: CASSSRVGPYEQYF. The CDR3 region has the DNA TGCGCCAGCAGCTCCCGGGTAGGCCCCTACGAGCAGTACTTC. Filled out from reference TRBV5-1 and TRBJ2-7, the complete variable domain reads KAGVTQTPRYLIKTRGQQVTLSCSPISGHRSVSWYQQTPGQGLQFLFEYFSETQRNKGNFPGRFSGRQFSNSRSEMNVSTLELGDSALYLCASSSRVGPYEQYFGPGTRLTVT.

The chain uses TRBV4-2 and TRBJ2-3; D not resolved. With 0 bases removed from V and 2 bases from J, the gap between germline ends came to 24 bases. Germline CDR1 LGHNA, CDR2 YNFKEQ. The CDR3 runs to 20 residues. DNA for the CDR3: TGTGCCAGCAGCCAAGAACGTCTGGTTAGTAGATTTCTAGACACAGATACGCAGTATTTT. As protein: CASSQERLVSRFLDTDTQYF.

This chain uses TRBV5-1 with TRBJ2-7, with a weak D call TRBD1 (5 bases). V shed 0 bases and J shed 5 bases, with 9 bases lying between them. The germline CDR1 and CDR2 sequences are SGHRS and YFSETQ. There are 13 residues in the CDR3. CDR3 nucleotides: TGCGCCAGCAGCTTGGCTGTGGGGCACGAGCAGTACTTC. Translated, it gives CASSLAVGHEQYF.

V is TRBV4-3 and J is TRBJ2-7; 8 bases agree with TRBD2. The J segment lost 2 bases and the V segment lost 4 bases, leaving 13 bases of the junction unmatched. The CDR3 length is 17 residues. Per germline, CDR1 LGHNA and CDR2 YSLEER. The chain's CDR3 is CASSRALAGNRTYEQYF. Here the CDR3 DNA reads TGCGCCAGCAGCCGGGCGTTAGCGGGAAATCGAACCTACGAGCAGTACTTC.

This chain joins TRBV11-2 and TRBJ2-7; D is undetermined. Germline assignment: CDR1 SGHAT and CDR2 FQNNGV. There are 12 residues in the CDR3. V gave up 2 bases and J gave up 3 bases, with 5 bases separating them. As DNA, the CDR3 is TGTGCCAGCAGCTTATTCAGCTACGAGCAGTACTTC. Protein product: CASSLFSYEQYF.

The chain has TRBV6-1 and TRBJ2-3; 9 bases are a match to TRBD2. V was clipped by 0 bases and J by 5 bases; unmatched bases: 9. Per germline, CDR1 MNHNS and CDR2 SASEGT. The CDR3 is 17 amino acids. CDR3 sequence: CASSEALLAGMGDTQYF. CDR3 in DNA: TGTGCCAGCAGTGAAGCGCTTCTAGCGGGAATGGGAGATACGCAGTATTTT.

The chain carries TRBV4-2 and TRBJ1-5; 7 nucleotides align to TRBD1. The CDR3 is 16 residues long. V shed 1 base and J 7 bases; nucleotides not matched to a gene: 10. The germline V gene encodes CDR1 LGHNA and CDR2 YNFKEQ. As DNA, the CDR3 is TGTGCCAGCAGCCAAGGGCCCGGACAGGAGGGGCAGCCCCAGCATTTT. Its translation: CASSQGPGQEGQPQHF.

This sequence joins TRBV18 and TRBJ1-1; D unclear. Between the trimmed V and J ends, which lost 2 bases and 4 bases, there was a span of 8 bases. Germline CDR1 is KGHSH and CDR2 is LQKENI. CDR3 length equals 13 residues. The CDR3 DNA is TGTGCCAGCTCACCATATTCAGGCACTGAAGCTTTCTTT. The encoded protein is CASSPYSGTEAFF.

In its sample, this clone was seen once. The genes are TRBV13 and TRBJ2-7; 12 bases map to TRBD2. V shed 5 bases, J shed 7 bases, and the junction held 9 bases outside the gene matches. This CDR3 has 15 residues. Germline V CDR1 and CDR2: PRHDT, FYEKMQ (reference sequence). In nucleotides, the CDR3 is TGTGCCAGCAGCGCCCGACTAGCGGGAGAGTGGGAGCAGTACTTC. This codes for CASSARLAGEWEQYF.

The V and J genes are TRBV9 and TRBJ1-5, with D possibly TRBD1 on 6 matching bases. V shed 4 bases and J shed 6 bases, with 14 bases lying between them. Germline CDR1 is SGDLS and CDR2 is YYNGEE. This CDR3 contains 14 residues. The DNA of the CDR3 is TGTGCCAGCAGCCTTAGGGGGGGGGTTCAGCCCCAGCATTTT. Amino acids: CASSLRGGVQPQHF.

This clone has only one observation. This chain uses TRBV4-3 with TRBJ2-7; the match to TRBD1 covers 9 bases. The CDR3 extends over 17 amino acids. The germline V gene has CDR1 LGHNA and CDR2 YSLEER. V lost 3 bases and J lost 0; bases outside the gene matches: 9. CDR3 DNA sequence: TGCGCCAGCAGCCAGGGACCCGGGACAGGGTCCTCCTACGAGCAGTACTTC. As protein: CASSQGPGTGSSYEQYF.

The chain employs TRBV27 and TRBJ1-4; 8 nucleotides agree with TRBD1. CDR3 length: 14 amino acids. V was clipped by 4 bases and J by 8 bases; unmatched bases: 6. The germline gives CDR1 MNHEY, CDR2 SMNVEV (reference sequence). CDR3 nucleotides: TGTGCCAGCAGTTCGGAGGACAGGGTGGAAAAACTGTTTTTT. Translation gives CASSSEDRVEKLFF.

The rearrangement links TRBV13 to TRBJ2-7; the match to TRBD1 covers 7 bases. The CDR3 loop spans 15 amino acids. Germline values: CDR1 PRHDT, CDR2 FYEKMQ (reference sequence). Trimming at V came to 6 bases and at J to 4 bases, leaving 12 bases not matched to a gene. CDR3 in DNA: TGTGCCAGCAGTTCCCCTGGGACAGCCGAATACGAGCAGTACTTC. Amino acid sequence: CASSSPGTAEYEQYF. The whole variable domain, remainder taken from reference TRBV13 and TRBJ2-7, is AAGVIQSPRHLIKEKRETATLKCYPIPRHDTVYWYQQGPGQDPQFLISFYEKMQSDKGSIPDRFSAQQFSDYHSELNMSSLELGDSALYFCASSSPGTAEYEQYFGPGTRLTVT.

This chain connects TRBV2 to TRBJ2-7, with TRBD2 matching over 8 bases. The CDR3 spans 15 residues. V shed 1 base and J 4 bases; nucleotides not matched to a gene: 6. Germline lookup yields CDR1 SNHLY and CDR2 FYNNEI. The chain's CDR3 is CASSEETSESYEQYF. The CDR3 DNA is TGTGCCAGCAGTGAAGAGACTAGCGAATCATACGAGCAGTACTTC.

This clone was observed a few times. This chain connects TRBV4-1 to TRBJ2-1; TRBD1 aligns across 9 bases. Germline V lookup: CDR1 MGHRA, CDR2 YSYEKL. CDR3 length: 17 residues. Germline trimming cut 0 bases from V and 8 bases from J; bases unmatched to any gene: 11. CDR3 residues: CASSQEATGQGYYEQFF. The CDR3 DNA reads as TGCGCCAGCAGCCAAGAAGCCACCGGACAGGGGTACTATGAGCAGTTCTTC.

V gene TRBV20-1 combines with J gene TRBJ2-1; maybe TRBD2 (5 bases). The CDR3 spans 9 residues. The V gene lost 4 bases and the J gene lost 15 bases, with 10 bases spanning the gap. Germline CDR1 is DFQATT and CDR2 is SNEGSKA (reference sequence). The DNA of the CDR3 is TGCAGTGCTATCGTTGGAGGGTTCTTC. This codes for CSAIVGGFF.

This chain links TRBV14 with TRBJ2-3; D might be TRBD1 (7 bases). Trimming shortened V by 1 base and J by 2 bases, and 19 bases separated the two germline ends. The CDR3 length is 18 residues. CDR1 SGHDN and CDR2 FVKESK come from the germline V gene. The CDR3 sequence is CASSQGEDRPKLTDTQYF. The DNA of the CDR3 is TGTGCCAGCAGCCAAGGGGAGGACAGGCCCAAGCTCACAGATACGCAGTATTTT.

CDR3 sequence: CASSFGLAGVDTQYF. DNA of the CDR3: TGCGCCAGCAGCTTCGGACTAGCGGGGGTCGATACGCAGTATTTT. This rearrangement joins TRBV5-1 to TRBJ2-3; 13 bases match TRBD2. V was pared by 2 bases and J by 6 bases, with 3 bases of the junction left unmatched. The CDR3 extends over 15 amino acids. The germline gives CDR1 SGHRS, CDR2 YFSETQ.

This chain uses TRBV14 with TRBJ1-1, with 10 bases that match TRBD1. Germline CDR1 SGHDN, CDR2 FVKESK. Trimming at V came to 0 bases and at J to 3 bases, leaving 16 bases not matched to a gene. The CDR3 length is 20 residues. The CDR3 protein is CASSQERDRGGGHEDTEAFF. The CDR3 coding sequence is TGTGCCAGCAGCCAAGAGCGGGACAGGGGTGGCGGACATGAGGACACTGAAGCTTTCTTT.

Written as DNA, the CDR3 is TGTGTCAGAAGCACAAAGCGGGACGTTGGGCAAGAGACCCAGTACTTC. Translating gives CVRSTKRDVGQETQYF. This chain uses TRBV7-5 with TRBJ2-5; the table's D call TRBD2 went unverified against the DNA. TRBV7-5 constitutes a pseudogene. CDR3 length equals 16 residues.